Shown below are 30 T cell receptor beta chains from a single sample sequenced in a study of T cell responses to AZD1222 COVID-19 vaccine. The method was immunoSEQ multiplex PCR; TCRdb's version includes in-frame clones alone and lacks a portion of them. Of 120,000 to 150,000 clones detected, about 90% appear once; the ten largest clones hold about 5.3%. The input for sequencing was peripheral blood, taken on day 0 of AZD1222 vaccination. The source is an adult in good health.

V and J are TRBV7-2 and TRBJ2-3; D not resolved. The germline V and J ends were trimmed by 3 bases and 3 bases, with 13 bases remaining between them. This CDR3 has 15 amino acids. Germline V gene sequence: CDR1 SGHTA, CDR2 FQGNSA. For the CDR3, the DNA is TGTGCCAGCAGCTTGAGGACGGTGGGGACAGATACGCAGTATTTT. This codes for CASSLRTVGTDTQYF. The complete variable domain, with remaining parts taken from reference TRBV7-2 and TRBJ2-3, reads GAGVSQSPSNKVTEKGKDVELRCDPISGHTALYWYRQSLGQGLEFLIYFQGNSAPDKSGLPSDRFSAERTGGSVSTLTIQRTQQEDSAVYLCASSLRTVGTDTQYFGPGTRLTVL.

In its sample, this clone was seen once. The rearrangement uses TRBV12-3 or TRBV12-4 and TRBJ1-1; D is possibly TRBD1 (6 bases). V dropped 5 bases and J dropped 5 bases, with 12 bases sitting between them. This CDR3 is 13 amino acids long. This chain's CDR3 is CASSEQGWTEAFF. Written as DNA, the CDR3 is TGTGCCAGCAGTGAACAGGGTTGGACTGAAGCTTTCTTT.

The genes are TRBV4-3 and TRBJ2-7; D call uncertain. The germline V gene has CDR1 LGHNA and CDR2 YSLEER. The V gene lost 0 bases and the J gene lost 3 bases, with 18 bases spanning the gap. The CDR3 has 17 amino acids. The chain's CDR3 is CASSQEVGPDIYYEQYF. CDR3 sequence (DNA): TGCGCCAGCAGCCAAGAAGTAGGGCCTGATATTTACTACGAGCAGTACTTC.

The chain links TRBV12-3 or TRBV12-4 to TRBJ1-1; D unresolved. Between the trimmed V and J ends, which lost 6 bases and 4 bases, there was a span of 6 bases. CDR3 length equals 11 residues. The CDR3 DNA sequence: TGTGCCAGCAGCCGATTCACTGAAGCTTTCTTT. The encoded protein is CASSRFTEAFF.

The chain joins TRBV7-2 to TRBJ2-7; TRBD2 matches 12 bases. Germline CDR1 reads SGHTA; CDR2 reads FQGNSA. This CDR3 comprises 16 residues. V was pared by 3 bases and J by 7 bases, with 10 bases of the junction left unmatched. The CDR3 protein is CASSFGVLAGGQEQYF. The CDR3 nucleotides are TGTGCCAGCAGCTTTGGGGTACTAGCGGGAGGCCAAGAGCAGTACTTC.

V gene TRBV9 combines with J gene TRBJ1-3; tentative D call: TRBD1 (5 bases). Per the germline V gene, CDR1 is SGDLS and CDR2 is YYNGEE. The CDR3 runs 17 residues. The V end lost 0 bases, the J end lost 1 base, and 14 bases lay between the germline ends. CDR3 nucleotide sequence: TGTGCCAGCAGCGTAGCTCCCAGGGCAGGATCTGGAAACACCATATATTTT. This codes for CASSVAPRAGSGNTIYF.

The CDR3 here is CASSGTGTEAFF. The CDR3 nucleotides read TGTGCCAGCAGCGGCACGGGCACTGAAGCTTTCTTT. V and J are TRBV9 and TRBJ1-1, with unresolved D. The CDR3 extends over 12 amino acids. Germline V gives CDR1 SGDLS, CDR2 YYNGEE. V shed 3 bases and J shed 4 bases, with 7 bases lying between them.

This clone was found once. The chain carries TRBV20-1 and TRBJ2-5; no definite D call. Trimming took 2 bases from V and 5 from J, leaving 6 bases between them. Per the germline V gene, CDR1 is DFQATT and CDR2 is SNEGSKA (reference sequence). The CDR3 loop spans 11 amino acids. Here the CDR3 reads CSARFGETQYF. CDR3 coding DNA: TGCAGTGCTAGATTCGGGGAGACCCAGTACTTC.

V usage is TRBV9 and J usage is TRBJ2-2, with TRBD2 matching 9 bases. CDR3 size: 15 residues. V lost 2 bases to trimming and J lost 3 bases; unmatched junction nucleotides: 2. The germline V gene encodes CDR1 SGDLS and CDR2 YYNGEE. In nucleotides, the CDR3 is TGTGCCAGCAGCGTTAGCGGGAGTTACACCGGGGAGCTGTTTTTT. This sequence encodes CASSVSGSYTGELFF.

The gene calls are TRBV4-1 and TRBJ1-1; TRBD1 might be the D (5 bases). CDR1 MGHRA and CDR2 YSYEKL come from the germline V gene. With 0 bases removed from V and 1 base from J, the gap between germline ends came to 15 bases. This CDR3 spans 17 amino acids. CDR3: CASSQERRGRENTEAFF. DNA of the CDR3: TGCGCCAGCAGCCAAGAACGGCGGGGCAGGGAGAACACTGAAGCTTTCTTT.

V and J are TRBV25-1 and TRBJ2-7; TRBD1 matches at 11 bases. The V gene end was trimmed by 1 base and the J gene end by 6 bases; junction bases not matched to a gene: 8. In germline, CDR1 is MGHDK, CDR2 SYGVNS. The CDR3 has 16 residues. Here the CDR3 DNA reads TGTGCCAGCAGTGAATCCGGGACAGGGGGAAGGAGCGAGCAGTACTTC. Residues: CASSESGTGGRSEQYF.

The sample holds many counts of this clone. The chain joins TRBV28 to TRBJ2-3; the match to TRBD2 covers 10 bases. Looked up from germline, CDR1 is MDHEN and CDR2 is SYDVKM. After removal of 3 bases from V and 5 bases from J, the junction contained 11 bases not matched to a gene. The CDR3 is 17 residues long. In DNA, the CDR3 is TGTGCCAGCAGTTTCCCCCCAGCGGGAGGGTATGGAGATACGCAGTATTTT. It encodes CASSFPPAGGYGDTQYF.

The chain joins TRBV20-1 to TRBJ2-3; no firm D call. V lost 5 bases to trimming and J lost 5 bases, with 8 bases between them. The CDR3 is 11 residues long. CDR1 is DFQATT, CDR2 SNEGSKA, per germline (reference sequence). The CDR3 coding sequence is TGCAGTGCTCGATCCTTAGATACGCAGTATTTT. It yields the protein CSARSLDTQYF.

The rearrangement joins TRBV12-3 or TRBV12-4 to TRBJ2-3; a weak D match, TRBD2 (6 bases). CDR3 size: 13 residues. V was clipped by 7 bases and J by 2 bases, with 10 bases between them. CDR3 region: CASTAGNTDTQYF. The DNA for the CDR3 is TGTGCCAGCACGGCGGGAAACACAGATACGCAGTATTTT.

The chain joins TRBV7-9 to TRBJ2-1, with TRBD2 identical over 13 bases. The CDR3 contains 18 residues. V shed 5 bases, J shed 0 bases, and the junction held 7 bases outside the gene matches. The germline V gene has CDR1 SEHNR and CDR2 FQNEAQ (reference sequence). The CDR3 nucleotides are TGTGCCAGCAGCCCCGGGACTAGCGGGACTATCTCCTACAATGAGCAGTTCTTC. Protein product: CASSPGTSGTISYNEQFF.

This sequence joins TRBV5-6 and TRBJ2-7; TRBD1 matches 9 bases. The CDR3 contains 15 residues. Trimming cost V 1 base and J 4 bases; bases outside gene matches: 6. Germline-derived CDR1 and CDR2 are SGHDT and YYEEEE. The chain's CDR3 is CASSLRDRAPYEQYF. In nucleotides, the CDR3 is TGTGCCAGCAGCTTGAGGGACAGGGCCCCATACGAGCAGTACTTC.

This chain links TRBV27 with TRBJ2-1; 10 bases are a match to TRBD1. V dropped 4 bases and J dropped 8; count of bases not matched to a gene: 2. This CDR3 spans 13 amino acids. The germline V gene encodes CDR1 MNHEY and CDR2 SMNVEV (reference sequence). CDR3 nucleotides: TGTGCCAGCAGTTGGGGGACAGGGGATGAGCAGTTCTTC. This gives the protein CASSWGTGDEQFF.

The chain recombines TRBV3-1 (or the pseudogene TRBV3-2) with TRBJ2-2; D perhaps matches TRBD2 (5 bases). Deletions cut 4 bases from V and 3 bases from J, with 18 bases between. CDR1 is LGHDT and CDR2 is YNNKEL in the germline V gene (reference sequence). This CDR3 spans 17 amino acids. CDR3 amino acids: CASSLTWTGRDTGELFF. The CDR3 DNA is TGTGCCAGCAGCCTAACATGGACGGGGAGAGACACCGGGGAGCTGTTTTTT.

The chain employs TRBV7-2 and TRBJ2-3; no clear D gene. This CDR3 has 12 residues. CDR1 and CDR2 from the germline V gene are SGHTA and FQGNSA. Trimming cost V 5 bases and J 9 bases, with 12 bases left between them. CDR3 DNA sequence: TGTGCCAGCAGCCCACAAGGTCGCACGCAGTATTTT. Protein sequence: CASSPQGRTQYF.

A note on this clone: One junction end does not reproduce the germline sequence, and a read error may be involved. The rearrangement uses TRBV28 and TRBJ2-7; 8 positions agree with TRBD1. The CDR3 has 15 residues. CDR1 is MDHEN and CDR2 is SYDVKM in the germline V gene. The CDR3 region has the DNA TGTGCCAGCAGTTATCGGGACAGGATATACTACGAGCAGTGCTTC. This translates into CASSYRDRIYYEQCF.

CDR3 residues: CASSPRPGTGNGYTF. The CDR3 nucleotides are TGTGCCAGCAGCCCCCGTCCCGGGACAGGGAATGGCTACACCTTC. The V and J genes are TRBV7-8 and TRBJ1-2; TRBD1 matches at 9 bases. V gave up 5 bases and J gave up 6 bases; unmatched junction bases: 10. There are 15 residues in the CDR3. The germline V gene has CDR1 SGHVS and CDR2 FQNEAQ.

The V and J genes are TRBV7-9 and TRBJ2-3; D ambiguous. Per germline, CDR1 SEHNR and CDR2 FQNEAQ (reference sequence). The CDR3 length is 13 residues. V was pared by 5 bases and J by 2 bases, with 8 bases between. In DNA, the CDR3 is TGTGCCAGCAGCCCCCCGATCACAGATACGCAGTATTTT. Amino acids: CASSPPITDTQYF.

In DNA form, the CDR3 reads TGCGCCAGCAGCTCGGGGGCTAACACCGGGGAGCTGTTTTTT. Protein: CASSSGANTGELFF. J is TRBJ2-2 and V is TRBV5-1; D assignment may be TRBD1 or TRBD2 (6 bases each). Trimming removed 3 bases at V and 2 bases at J, with 8 bases between. The CDR3 has 14 amino acids. CDR1 is SGHRS and CDR2 is YFSETQ in the germline V gene. Based on the CDR3 plus reference TRBV5-1 and TRBJ2-2, the full variable domain is KAGVTQTPRYLIKTRGQQVTLSCSPISGHRSVSWYQQTPGQGLQFLFEYFSETQRNKGNFPGRFSGRQFSNSRSEMNVSTLELGDSALYLCASSSGANTGELFFGEGSRLTVL.

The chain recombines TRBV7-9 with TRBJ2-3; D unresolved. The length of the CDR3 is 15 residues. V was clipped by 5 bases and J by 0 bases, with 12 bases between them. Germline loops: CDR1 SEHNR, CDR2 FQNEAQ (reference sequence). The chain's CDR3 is CASSAAWFSTDTQYF. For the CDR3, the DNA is TGTGCCAGCAGCGCCGCATGGTTCAGCACAGATACGCAGTATTTT.

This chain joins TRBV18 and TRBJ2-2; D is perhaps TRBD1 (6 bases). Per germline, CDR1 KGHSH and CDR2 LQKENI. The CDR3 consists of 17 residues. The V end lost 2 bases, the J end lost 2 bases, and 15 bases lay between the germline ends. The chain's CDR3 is CASSPFLGGFNTGELFF. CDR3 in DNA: TGTGCCAGCTCACCATTCCTTGGGGGCTTCAACACCGGGGAGCTGTTTTTT.

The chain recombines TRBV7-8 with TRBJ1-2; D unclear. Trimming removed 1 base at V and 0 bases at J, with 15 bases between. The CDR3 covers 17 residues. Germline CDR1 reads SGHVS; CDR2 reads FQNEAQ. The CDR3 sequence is CASSLVSTYSTNYGYTF. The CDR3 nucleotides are TGTGCCAGCAGCTTAGTTAGTACATACTCGACTAACTATGGCTACACCTTC.

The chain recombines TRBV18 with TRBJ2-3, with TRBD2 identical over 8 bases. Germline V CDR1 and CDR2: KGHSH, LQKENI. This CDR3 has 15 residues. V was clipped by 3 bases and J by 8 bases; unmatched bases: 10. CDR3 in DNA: TGTGCCAGCTCACCGACTAGCGCCCGACGGAGTACGCAGTATTTT. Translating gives CASSPTSARRSTQYF.

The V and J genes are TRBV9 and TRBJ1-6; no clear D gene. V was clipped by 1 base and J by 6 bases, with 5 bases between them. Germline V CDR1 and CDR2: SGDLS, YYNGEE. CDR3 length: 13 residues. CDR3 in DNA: TGTGCCAGCAGCGTAACGACTAATTCACCCCTCCACTTT. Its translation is CASSVTTNSPLHF.

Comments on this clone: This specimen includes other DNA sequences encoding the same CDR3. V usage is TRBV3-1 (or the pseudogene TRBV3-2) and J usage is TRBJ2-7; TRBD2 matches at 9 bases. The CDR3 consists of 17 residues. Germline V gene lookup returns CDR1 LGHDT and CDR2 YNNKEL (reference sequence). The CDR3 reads CPTSQGLAGGDAGEQYF. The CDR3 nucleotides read TGTCCCACCAGCCAAGGACTCGCGGGGGGGGACGCCGGCGAGCAGTACTTC.

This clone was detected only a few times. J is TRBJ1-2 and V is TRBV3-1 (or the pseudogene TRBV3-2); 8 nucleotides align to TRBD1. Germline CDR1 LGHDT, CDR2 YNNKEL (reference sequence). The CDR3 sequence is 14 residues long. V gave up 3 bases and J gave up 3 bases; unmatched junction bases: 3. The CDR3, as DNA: TGTGCCAGCAGCCATACAGGGGGGGACTATGGCTACACCTTC. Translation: CASSHTGGDYGYTF.